This T cell receptor (beta chain) was captured in a study of T-cell reconstitution after alpha-beta-depleted transplantation in children. This clonotype was seen only a few times. Molecular barcoding with unique molecular identifiers was used for the TCRbeta library. Via MiXCR, TCRdb re-called the PCR reads, giving one row per CDR3 protein. The repertoire holds just under 550,000 distinct CDR3 sequences, with approximately 20% as singletons. V lost 4 bases to trimming and J lost 2 bases, with 12 bases between them. In germline, CDR1 is SGDLS, CDR2 YYNGEE. The CDR3 sequence is 15 residues long. Sample: PBMCs from the stem cell graft donor, taken from the stem cell graft. V usage is TRBV9 and J usage is TRBJ2-2; TRBD2 might be the D (5 bases). The source of this sequence is a human donor who donated a stem cell graft to a child with acute lymphoblastic leukemia. The CDR3 is CASSTRRTNTGELFF. For the CDR3, the DNA is TGTGCCAGCAGCACTCGACGGACTAACACCGGGGAGCTGTTTTTT.